This T cell receptor (beta chain) was sequenced in a study of T cells in Graves' hyperthyroidism and ophthalmopathy. In the case of this clonotype: Antigen specificity is unknown.

The CDR3 regions of TCR beta were amplified from RNA transcripts. Researchers ran a first-round RT-PCR on the TCR CDR3 using the HTBI primer set. TCRdb itself ran the multiplex PCR reads through MiXCR, one entry per CDR3 protein. The sample holds around 190,000 distinct CDR3 sequences, about a sixth seen once. Study-level points and caveats: With a median lead of roughly 6.8 months before onset, the model predicted ophthalmopathy.

This clonotype was sampled from a woman between 50 and 59 years old with Graves' hyperthyroidism. Sequenced input: blood.

The CDR3 here is CASSERGGADEQYF. The CDR3 nucleotides read TGTGCCAGCAGTGAAAGAGGGGGCGCGGACGAGCAGTACTTC. V and J are TRBV6-1 and TRBJ2-7; 7 bases map to TRBD1. The CDR3 extends over 14 amino acids. J was trimmed by 5 bases and V by 2 bases; bases with no gene match: 6. The germline V gene encodes CDR1 MNHNS and CDR2 SASEGT.